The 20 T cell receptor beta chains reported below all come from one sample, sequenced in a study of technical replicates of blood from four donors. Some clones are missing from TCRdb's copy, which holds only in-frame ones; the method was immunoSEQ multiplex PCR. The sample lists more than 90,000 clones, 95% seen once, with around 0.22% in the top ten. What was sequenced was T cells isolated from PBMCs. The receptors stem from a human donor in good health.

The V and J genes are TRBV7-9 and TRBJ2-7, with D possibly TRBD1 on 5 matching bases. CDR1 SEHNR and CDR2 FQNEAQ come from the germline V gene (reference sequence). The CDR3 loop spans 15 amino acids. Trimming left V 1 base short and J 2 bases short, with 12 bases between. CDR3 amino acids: CASSLGQIHPYEQYF. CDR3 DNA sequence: TGTGCCAGCAGCTTAGGACAGATTCATCCCTACGAGCAGTACTTC.

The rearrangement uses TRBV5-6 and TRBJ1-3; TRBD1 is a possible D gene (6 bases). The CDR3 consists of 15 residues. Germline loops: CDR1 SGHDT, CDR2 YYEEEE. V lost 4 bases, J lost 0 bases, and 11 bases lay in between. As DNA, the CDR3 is TGTGCCAGCAGCCCCGGGACACCCTCTGGAAACACCATATATTTT. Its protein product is CASSPGTPSGNTIYF.

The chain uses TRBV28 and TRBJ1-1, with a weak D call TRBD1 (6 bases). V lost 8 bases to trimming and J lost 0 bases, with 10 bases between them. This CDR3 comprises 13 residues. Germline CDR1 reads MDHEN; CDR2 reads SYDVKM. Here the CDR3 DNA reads TGTGCCAGCGCGAGGGGGTTGAACACTGAAGCTTTCTTT. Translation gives CASARGLNTEAFF.

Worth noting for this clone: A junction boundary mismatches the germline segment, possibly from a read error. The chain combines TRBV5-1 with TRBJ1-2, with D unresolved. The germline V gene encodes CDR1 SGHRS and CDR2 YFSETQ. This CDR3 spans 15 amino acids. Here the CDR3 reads CASSLTAGRNYGYAF. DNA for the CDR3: TGCGCCAGCAGCTTGACGGCGGGTCGTAACTATGGCTACGCCTTC.

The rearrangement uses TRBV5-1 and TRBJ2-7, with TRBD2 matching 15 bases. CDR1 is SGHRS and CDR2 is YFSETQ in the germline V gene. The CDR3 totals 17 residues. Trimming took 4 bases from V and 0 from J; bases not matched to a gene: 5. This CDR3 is CASSTGLAGGYSYEQYF. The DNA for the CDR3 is TGCGCCAGCAGCACGGGACTAGCGGGAGGTTACTCCTACGAGCAGTACTTC.

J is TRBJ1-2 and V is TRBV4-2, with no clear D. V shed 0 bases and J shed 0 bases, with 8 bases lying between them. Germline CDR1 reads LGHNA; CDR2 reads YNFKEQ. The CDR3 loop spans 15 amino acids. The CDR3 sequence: CASSQDTQANYGYTF. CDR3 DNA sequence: TGTGCCAGCAGCCAAGATACTCAGGCTAACTATGGCTACACCTTC.

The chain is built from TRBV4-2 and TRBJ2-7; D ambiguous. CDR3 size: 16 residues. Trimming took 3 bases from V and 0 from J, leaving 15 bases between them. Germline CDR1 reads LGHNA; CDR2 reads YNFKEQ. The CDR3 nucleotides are TGTGCCAGCAGCCATCTCCTCTCGACTCACTCCTACGAGCAGTACTTC. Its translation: CASSHLLSTHSYEQYF.

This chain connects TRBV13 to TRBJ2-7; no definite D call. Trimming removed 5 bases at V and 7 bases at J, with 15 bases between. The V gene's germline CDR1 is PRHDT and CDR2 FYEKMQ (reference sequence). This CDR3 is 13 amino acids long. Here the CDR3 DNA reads TGTGCCAGCAGCCCCACCCCACTGCGAGAGCAGTACTTC. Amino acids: CASSPTPLREQYF.

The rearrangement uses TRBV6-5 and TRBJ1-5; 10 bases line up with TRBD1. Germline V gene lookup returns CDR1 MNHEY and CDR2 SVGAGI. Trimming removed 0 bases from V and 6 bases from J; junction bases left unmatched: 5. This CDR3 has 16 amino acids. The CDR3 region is CASSYSGTGVAQPQHF. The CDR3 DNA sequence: TGTGCCAGCAGTTACTCGGGGACAGGGGTGGCTCAGCCCCAGCATTTT.

CDR3 sequence: CASSYFAGGPRTQYF. In DNA form, the CDR3 reads TGTGCCAGCAGTTATTTCGCGGGAGGGCCCCGTACGCAGTATTTT. The chain combines TRBV6-5 with TRBJ2-3, with 9 bases lining up with TRBD2. In germline, CDR1 is MNHEY, CDR2 SVGAGI. The trim removed 3 bases at V and 8 bases at J, leaving 9 bases unmatched. The CDR3 totals 15 residues.

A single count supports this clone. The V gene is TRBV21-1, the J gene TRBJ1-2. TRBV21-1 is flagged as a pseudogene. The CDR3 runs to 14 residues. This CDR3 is CASSSRRFRNGYTF. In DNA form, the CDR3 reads TGTGCCAGCAGCTCCCGGAGGTTTCGCAATGGCTACACCTTC.

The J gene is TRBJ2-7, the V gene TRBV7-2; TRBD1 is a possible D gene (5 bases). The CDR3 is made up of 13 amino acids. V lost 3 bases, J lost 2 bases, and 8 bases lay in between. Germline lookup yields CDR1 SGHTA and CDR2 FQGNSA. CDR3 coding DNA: TGTGCCAGCAGCTTGACAGCCGCCTACGAGCAGTACTTC. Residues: CASSLTAAYEQYF.

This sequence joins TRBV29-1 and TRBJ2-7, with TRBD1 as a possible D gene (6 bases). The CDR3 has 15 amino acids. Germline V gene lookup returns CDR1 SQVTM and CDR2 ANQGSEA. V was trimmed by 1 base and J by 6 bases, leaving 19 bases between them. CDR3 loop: CSVEGVSDSTFEQYF. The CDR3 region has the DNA TGCAGCGTTGAAGGGGTATCGGACAGTACTTTCGAGCAGTACTTC.

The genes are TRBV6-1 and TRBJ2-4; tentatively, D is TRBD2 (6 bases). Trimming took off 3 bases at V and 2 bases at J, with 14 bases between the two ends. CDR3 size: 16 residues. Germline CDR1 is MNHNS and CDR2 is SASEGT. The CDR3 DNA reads TGTGCCAGCAGTGAGTGGGGTGGGGGGACCAAAAACATTCAGTACTTC. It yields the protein CASSEWGGGTKNIQYF.

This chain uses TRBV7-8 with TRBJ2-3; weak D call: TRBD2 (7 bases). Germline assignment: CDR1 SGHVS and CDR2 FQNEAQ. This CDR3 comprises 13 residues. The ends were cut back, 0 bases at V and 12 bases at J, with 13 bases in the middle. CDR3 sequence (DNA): TGTGCCAGCAGCTTAGCTCCGGGGGGCTCTCAGTATTTT. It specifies CASSLAPGGSQYF.

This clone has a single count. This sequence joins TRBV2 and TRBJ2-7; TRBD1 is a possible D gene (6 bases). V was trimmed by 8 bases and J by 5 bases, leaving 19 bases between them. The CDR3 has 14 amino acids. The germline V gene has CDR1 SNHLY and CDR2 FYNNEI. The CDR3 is CASGQILPPDEQYF. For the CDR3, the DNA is TGTGCCAGCGGACAGATCCTCCCTCCTGACGAGCAGTACTTC.

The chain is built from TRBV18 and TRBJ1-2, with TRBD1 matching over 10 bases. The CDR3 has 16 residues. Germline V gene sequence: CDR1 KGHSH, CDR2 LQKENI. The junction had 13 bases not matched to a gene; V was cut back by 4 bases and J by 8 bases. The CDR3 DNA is TGTGCCAGCTCACTCCGGACAGGGGGAGTCGATCGGGGCTACACCTTC. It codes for CASSLRTGGVDRGYTF.

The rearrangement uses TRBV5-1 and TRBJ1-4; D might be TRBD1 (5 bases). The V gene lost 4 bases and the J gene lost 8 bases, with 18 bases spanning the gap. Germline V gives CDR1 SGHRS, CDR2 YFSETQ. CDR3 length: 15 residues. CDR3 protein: CASSDGPVTGEKLFF. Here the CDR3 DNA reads TGCGCCAGCAGCGACGGCCCGGTAACAGGAGAAAAACTGTTTTTT.

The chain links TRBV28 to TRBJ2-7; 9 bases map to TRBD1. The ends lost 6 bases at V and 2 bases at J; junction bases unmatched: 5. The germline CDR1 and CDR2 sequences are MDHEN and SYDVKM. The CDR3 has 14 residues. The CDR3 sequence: CASRFGTGTYEQYF. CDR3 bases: TGTGCCAGCAGATTCGGGACAGGGACCTACGAGCAGTACTTC.

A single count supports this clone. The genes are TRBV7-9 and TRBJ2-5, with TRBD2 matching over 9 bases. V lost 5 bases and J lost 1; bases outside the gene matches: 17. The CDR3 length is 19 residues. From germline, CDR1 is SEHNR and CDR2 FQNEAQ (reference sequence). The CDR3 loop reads CASSIQTSGRRPSQETQYF. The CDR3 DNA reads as TGTGCCAGCAGCATCCAAACTAGCGGGCGGCGACCGTCCCAAGAGACCCAGTACTTC.